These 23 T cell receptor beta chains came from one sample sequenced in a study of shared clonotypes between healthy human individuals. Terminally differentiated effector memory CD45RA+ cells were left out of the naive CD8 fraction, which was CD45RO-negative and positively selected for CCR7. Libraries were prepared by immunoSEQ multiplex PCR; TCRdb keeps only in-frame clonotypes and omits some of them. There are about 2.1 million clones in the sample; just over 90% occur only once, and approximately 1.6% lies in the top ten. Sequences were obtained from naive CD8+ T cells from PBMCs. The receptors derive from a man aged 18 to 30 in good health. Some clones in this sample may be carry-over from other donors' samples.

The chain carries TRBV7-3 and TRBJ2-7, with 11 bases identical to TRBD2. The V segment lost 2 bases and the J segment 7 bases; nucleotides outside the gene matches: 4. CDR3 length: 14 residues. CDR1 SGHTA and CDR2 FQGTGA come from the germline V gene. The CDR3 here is CASSLGRTSGEQYF. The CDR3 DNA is TGTGCCAGCAGCTTAGGAAGGACTAGCGGGGAGCAGTACTTC.

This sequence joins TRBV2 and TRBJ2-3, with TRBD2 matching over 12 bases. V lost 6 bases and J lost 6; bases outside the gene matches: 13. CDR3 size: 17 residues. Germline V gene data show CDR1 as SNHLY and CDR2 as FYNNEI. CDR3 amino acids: CASRHEPGLAGFDTQYF. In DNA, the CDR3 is TGTGCCAGCAGGCACGAACCGGGACTAGCGGGCTTTGATACGCAGTATTTT.

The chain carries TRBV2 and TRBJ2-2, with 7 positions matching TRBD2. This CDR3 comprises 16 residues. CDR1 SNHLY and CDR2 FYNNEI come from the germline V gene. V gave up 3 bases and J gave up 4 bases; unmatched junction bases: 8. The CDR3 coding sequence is TGTGCCAGCAGTGACATTAGGCCTAGCGGCACCGGGGAGCTGTTTTTT. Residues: CASSDIRPSGTGELFF.

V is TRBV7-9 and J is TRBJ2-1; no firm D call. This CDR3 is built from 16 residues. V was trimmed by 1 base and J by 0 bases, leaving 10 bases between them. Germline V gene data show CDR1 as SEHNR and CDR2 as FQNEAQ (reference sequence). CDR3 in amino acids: CASSLVTGGSYNEQFF. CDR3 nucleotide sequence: TGTGCCAGCAGCTTAGTTACCGGCGGCTCCTACAATGAGCAGTTCTTC.

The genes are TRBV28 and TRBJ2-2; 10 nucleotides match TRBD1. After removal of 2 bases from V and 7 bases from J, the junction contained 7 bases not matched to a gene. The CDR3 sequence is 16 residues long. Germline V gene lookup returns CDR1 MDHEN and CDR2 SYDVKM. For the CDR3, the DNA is TGTGCCAGCAGTTTACTAGACAGGGGGCAAGGCGGGGAGCTGTTTTTT. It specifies CASSLLDRGQGGELFF.

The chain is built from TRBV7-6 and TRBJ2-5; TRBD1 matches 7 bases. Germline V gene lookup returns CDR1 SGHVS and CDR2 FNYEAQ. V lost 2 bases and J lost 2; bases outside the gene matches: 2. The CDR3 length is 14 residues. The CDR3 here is CASSLTGEQETQYF. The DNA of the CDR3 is TGTGCCAGCAGCTTAACAGGGGAACAAGAGACCCAGTACTTC.

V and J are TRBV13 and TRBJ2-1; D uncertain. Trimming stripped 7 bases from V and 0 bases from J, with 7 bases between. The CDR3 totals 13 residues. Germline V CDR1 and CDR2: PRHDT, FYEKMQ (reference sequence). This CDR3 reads CASMSTSYNEQFF. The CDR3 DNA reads TGTGCCAGCATGTCGACCTCCTACAATGAGCAGTTCTTC.

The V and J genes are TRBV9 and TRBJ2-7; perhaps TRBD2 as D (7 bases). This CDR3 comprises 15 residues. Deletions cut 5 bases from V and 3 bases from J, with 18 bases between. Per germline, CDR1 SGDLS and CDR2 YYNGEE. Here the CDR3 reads CASSNSRGAGYEQYF. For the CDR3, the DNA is TGTGCCAGCAGTAACTCTCGGGGGGCAGGCTACGAGCAGTACTTC.

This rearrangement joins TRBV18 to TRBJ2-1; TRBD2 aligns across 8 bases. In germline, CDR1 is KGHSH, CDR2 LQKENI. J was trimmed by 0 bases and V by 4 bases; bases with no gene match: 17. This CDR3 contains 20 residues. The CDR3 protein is CASSQRGGRSTTSSYNEQFF. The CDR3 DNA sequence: TGTGCCAGCTCACAAAGAGGCGGGAGGTCGACGACAAGCTCCTACAATGAGCAGTTCTTC.

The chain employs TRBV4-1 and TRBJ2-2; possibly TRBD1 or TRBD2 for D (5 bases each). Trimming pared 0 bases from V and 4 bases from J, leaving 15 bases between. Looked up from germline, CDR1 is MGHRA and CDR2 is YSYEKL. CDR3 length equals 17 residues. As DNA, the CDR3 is TGCGCCAGCAGCCAAGATATAGAGGGGATGGTCACCGGGGAGCTGTTTTTT. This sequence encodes CASSQDIEGMVTGELFF.

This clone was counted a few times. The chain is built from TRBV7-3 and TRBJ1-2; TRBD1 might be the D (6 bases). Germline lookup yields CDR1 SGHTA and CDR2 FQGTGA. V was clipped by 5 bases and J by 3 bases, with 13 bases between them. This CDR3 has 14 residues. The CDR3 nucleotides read TGTGCCAGCAGCCCGACAGGTTCCTACTATGGCTACACCTTC. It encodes CASSPTGSYYGYTF.

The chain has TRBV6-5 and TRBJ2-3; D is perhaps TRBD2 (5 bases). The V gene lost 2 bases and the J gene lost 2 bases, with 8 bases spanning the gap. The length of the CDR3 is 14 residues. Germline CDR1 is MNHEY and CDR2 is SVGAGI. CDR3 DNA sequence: TGTGCCAGCAGTTACCTCGGGGTCACAGATACGCAGTATTTT. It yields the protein CASSYLGVTDTQYF.

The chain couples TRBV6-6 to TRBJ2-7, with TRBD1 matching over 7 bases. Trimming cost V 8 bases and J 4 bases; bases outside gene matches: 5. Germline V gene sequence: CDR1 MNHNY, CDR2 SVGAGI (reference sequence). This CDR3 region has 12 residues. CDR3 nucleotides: TGTGCCAGCCAACAGGGGTCATACGAGCAGTACTTC. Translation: CASQQGSYEQYF.

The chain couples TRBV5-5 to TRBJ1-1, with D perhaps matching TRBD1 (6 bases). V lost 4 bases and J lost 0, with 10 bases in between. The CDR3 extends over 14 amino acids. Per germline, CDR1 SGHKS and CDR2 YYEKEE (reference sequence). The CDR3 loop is CASSEDSLNTEAFF. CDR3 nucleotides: TGTGCCAGCAGCGAGGACAGCTTGAACACTGAAGCTTTCTTT.

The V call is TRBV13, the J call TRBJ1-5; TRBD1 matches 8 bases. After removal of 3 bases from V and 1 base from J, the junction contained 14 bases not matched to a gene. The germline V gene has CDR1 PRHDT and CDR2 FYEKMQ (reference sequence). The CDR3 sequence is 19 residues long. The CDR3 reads CASSLRTGSLFLSNQPQHF. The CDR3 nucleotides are TGTGCCAGCAGCTTGCGGACAGGGAGTTTATTTTTGAGCAATCAGCCCCAGCATTTT.

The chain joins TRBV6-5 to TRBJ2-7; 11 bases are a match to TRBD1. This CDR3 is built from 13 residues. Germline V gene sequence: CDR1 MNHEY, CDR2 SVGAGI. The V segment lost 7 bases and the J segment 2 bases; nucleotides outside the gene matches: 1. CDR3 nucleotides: TGTGCCAGCATGGACAGGGGGCCCTACGAGCAGTACTTC. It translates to CASMDRGPYEQYF.

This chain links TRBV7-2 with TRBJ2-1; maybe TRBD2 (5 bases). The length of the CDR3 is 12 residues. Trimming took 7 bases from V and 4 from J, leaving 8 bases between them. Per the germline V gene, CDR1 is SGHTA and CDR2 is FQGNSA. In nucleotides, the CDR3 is TGTGCCAGCATTCCGGGGTACAATGAGCAGTTCTTC. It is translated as CASIPGYNEQFF.

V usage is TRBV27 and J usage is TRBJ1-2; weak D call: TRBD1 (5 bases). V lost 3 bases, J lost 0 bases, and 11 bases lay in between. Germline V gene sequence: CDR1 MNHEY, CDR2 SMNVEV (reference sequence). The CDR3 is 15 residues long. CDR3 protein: CASSLEPGSNYGYTF. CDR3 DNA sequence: TGTGCCAGCAGTTTGGAGCCAGGGTCTAACTATGGCTACACCTTC.

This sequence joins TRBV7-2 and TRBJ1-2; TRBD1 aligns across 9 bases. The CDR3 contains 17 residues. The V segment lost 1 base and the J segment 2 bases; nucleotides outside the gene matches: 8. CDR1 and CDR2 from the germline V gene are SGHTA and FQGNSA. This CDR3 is CASSLGLQGALNYGYTF. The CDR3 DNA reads TGTGCCAGCAGCTTAGGACTACAGGGGGCCCTAAACTATGGCTACACCTTC.

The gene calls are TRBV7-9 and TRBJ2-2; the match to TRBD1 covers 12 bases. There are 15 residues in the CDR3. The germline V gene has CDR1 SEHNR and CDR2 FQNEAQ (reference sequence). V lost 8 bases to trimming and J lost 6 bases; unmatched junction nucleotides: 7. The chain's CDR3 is CASVRDRGQAGELFF. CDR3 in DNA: TGTGCCAGCGTCCGGGACAGGGGGCAAGCCGGGGAGCTGTTTTTT.

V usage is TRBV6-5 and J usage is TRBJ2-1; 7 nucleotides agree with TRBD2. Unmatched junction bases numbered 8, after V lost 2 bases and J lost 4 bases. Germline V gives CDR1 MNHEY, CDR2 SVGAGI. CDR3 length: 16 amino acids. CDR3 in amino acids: CASSYLTGLPYNEQFF. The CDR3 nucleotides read TGTGCCAGCAGTTACCTAACGGGACTACCATACAATGAGCAGTTCTTC.

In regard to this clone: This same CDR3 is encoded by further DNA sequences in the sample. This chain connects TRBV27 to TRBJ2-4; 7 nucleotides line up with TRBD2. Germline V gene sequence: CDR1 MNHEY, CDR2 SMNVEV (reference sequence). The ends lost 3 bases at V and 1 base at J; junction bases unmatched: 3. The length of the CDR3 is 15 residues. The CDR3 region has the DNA TGTGCCAGCAGTTTGAGCGGGAACGCCAAAAACATTCAGTACTTC. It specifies CASSLSGNAKNIQYF.

The CDR3 DNA reads as TGTGCCAGCAGCTACGCGGGGGGCGCGGTTGGCTACACCTTC. Amino acid sequence: CASSYAGGAVGYTF. The chain combines TRBV11-2 with TRBJ1-2, with D possibly being TRBD1 (6 bases). V lost 4 bases, J lost 7 bases, and 16 bases lay in between. The CDR3 is 14 residues long. CDR1 is SGHAT, CDR2 FQNNGV, per germline.